These 17 T cell receptor beta chains came from one sample sequenced in a study of blood T cell repertoires in COVID-19. Measured with immunoSEQ multiplex PCR; TCRdb has only the in-frame clones, and not every one. The sample records roughly 250,000 clones, 85% to 90% being singletons. What was sequenced was PBMCs or T cells enriched from blood (not recorded which). These receptors were taken from a man aged 50 to 59 who had been exposed to COVID-19.

This sequence joins TRBV7-3 and TRBJ1-2; 7 bases are a match to TRBD1. After removal of 4 bases from V and 4 bases from J, the junction contained 3 bases not matched to a gene. The CDR3 has 13 amino acids. CDR1 is SGHTA and CDR2 is FQGTGA in the germline V gene. The CDR3 loop is CASSSGTAYGYTF. DNA of the CDR3: TGTGCCAGCAGCTCCGGGACAGCCTATGGCTACACCTTC.

CDR3 sequence (DNA): TGTGCCAGCAGCGAAAGAGGGTTTACTAATTCACCCCTCCACTTT. Its translation is CASSERGFTNSPLHF. The chain joins TRBV9 to TRBJ1-6, with D uncertain. CDR1 and CDR2 from the germline V gene are SGDLS and YYNGEE. The V and J ends lost 3 bases and 6 bases respectively, with 13 bases between them. This CDR3 has 15 residues.

J is TRBJ1-2 and V is TRBV5-5, with 8 bases lining up with TRBD1. Per germline, CDR1 SGHKS and CDR2 YYEKEE (reference sequence). The ends lost 0 bases at V and 8 bases at J; junction bases unmatched: 9. The CDR3 totals 15 residues. CDR3 residues: CASSLVSAGGGGYTF. DNA of the CDR3: TGTGCCAGCAGCTTGGTATCGGCAGGGGGCGGAGGCTACACCTTC.

V usage is TRBV28 and J usage is TRBJ2-7; D is ambiguous. V shed 3 bases and J shed 2 bases, with 20 bases lying between them. The CDR3 has 17 amino acids. Germline V gene sequence: CDR1 MDHEN, CDR2 SYDVKM. The CDR3 DNA reads as TGTGCCAGCAGTTTGCGGATAGGAACATCCCCCACCTACGAGCAGTACTTC. This codes for CASSLRIGTSPTYEQYF.

The J gene is TRBJ1-6, the V gene TRBV7-2; D possibly corresponds to TRBD1 (6 bases). V dropped 1 base and J dropped 10 bases, with 14 bases sitting between them. The CDR3 is 15 residues long. CDR1 SGHTA and CDR2 FQGNSA come from the germline V gene. CDR3 loop: CASSLVRGGESPLHF. The CDR3 DNA reads TGTGCCAGCAGCTTAGTTAGGGGGGGGGAATCACCCCTCCACTTT. Looking up the rest from reference TRBV7-2 and TRBJ1-6 gives the full variable domain: GAGVSQSPSNKVTEKGKDVELRCDPISGHTALYWYRQSLGQGLEFLIYFQGNSAPDKSGLPSDRFSAERTGGSVSTLTIQRTQQEDSAVYLCASSLVRGGESPLHFGNGTRLTVT.

The V and J genes are TRBV6-1 and TRBJ1-6, with 7 nucleotides matching TRBD1. Germline V CDR1 and CDR2: MNHNS, SASEGT. The CDR3 contains 15 residues. V gave up 1 base and J gave up 9 bases; unmatched junction bases: 6. CDR3 DNA sequence: TGTGCCAGCAGTGAAGTTGACAGGGCTGGTTCACCCCTCCACTTT. It codes for CASSEVDRAGSPLHF.

The CDR3 region is CASRLSYSNQPQHF. CDR3 nucleotide sequence: TGTGCCAGCAGGCTATCTTATAGCAATCAGCCCCAGCATTTT. The rearrangement links TRBV28 to TRBJ1-5; the D is unclear. This CDR3 is built from 14 residues. Germline V CDR1 and CDR2: MDHEN, SYDVKM. Trimming cost V 6 bases and J 0 bases, with 9 bases left between them.

The chain is built from TRBV18 and TRBJ2-3, with a tentative D call TRBD1 (6 bases). Trimming pared 6 bases from V and 4 bases from J, leaving 14 bases between. Germline loops: CDR1 KGHSH, CDR2 LQKENI. The CDR3 is made up of 14 amino acids. The CDR3 reads CASSPGQGSDTQYF. The CDR3 region has the DNA TGTGCCAGCTCGCCCGGGCAGGGGTCAGATACGCAGTATTTT.

Only one count was recorded for this clone. The chain has TRBV2 and TRBJ2-1; no reliable D call. CDR3 length equals 14 residues. Germline-derived CDR1 and CDR2 are SNHLY and FYNNEI. Trimming shortened V by 5 bases and J by 6 bases, and 14 bases separated the two germline ends. The CDR3 DNA reads as TGTGCCAGCAGTTTAGCTCCCCTAGGCAATGAGCAGTTCTTC. It is translated as CASSLAPLGNEQFF.

The chain carries TRBV9 and TRBJ1-1, with TRBD1 matching 8 bases. In germline, CDR1 is SGDLS, CDR2 YYNGEE. The CDR3 is 12 residues long. V gave up 7 bases and J gave up 5 bases; unmatched junction bases: 4. The CDR3 sequence: CASGQGWTEAFF. As DNA, the CDR3 is TGTGCCAGCGGACAGGGTTGGACTGAAGCTTTCTTT.

The chain joins TRBV7-9 to TRBJ1-3; D remains unclear. The CDR3 contains 14 residues. CDR1 SEHNR and CDR2 FQNEAQ come from the germline V gene (reference sequence). V was pared by 11 bases and J by 4 bases, with 18 bases between. Written as DNA, the CDR3 is TGTGCCTACCTAGACAAAACGGGGGGAAACACCATATATTTT. It specifies CAYLDKTGGNTIYF.

In this sample, this clone turned up a few times. The chain recombines TRBV27 with TRBJ2-7, with D hard to call. Germline loops: CDR1 MNHEY, CDR2 SMNVEV (reference sequence). There are 15 residues in the CDR3. Trimming shortened V by 5 bases and J by 0 bases, and 14 bases separated the two germline ends. The CDR3, as DNA: TGTGCCAGCAGTCCCAAAAGCCACTACTCCTACGAGCAGTACGTC. Translating gives CASSPKSHYSYEQYV.

The chain couples TRBV15 to TRBJ1-3, with 7 positions matching TRBD1. The CDR3 consists of 17 residues. V shed 2 bases, J shed 4 bases, and the junction held 11 bases outside the gene matches. Germline loops: CDR1 LNHNV, CDR2 YYDKDF (reference sequence). The CDR3 DNA is TGTGCCACCAGCAGACCCCCAGGGGGTCCCAACGGAAACACCATATATTTT. Translating it yields CATSRPPGGPNGNTIYF.

The J gene is TRBJ1-5, the V gene TRBV19, with no clear D. Germline values: CDR1 LNHDA, CDR2 SQIVND (reference sequence). V was shortened by 3 bases and J by 4 bases, with 7 bases between the two germline ends. The CDR3 contains 13 residues. The CDR3 DNA follows: TGTGCCAGTAGTATCGGAGGGAATCAGCCCCAGCATTTT. Translating gives CASSIGGNQPQHF.

This chain links TRBV2 with TRBJ1-5; TRBD1 matches 9 bases. V dropped 6 bases and J dropped 6; count of bases not matched to a gene: 0. The CDR3 is 12 amino acids. Per germline, CDR1 SNHLY and CDR2 FYNNEI. CDR3 loop: CASRDRGQPQHF. The CDR3 DNA reads TGTGCCAGCAGGGACAGGGGTCAGCCCCAGCATTTT.

The DNA for the CDR3 is TGTGCCAGCAGCTTACTAGGAAGCGAGCAGTACGTC. This encodes CASSLLGSEQYV. The J gene is TRBJ2-7, the V gene TRBV5-6; D possibly corresponds to TRBD2 (5 bases). CDR1 is SGHDT and CDR2 is YYEEEE in the germline V gene. V gave up 2 bases and J gave up 6 bases, with 9 bases separating them. This CDR3 region has 12 residues.

The gene calls are TRBV3-1 (or the pseudogene TRBV3-2) and TRBJ2-7; TRBD2 matches 8 bases. CDR1 is LGHDT, CDR2 YNNKEL, per germline (reference sequence). The CDR3 consists of 12 residues. Trimming at V came to 2 bases and at J to 9 bases, leaving 3 bases not matched to a gene. The CDR3 spells CASSQRSGGQYF. CDR3 DNA: TGTGCCAGCAGCCAACGGAGCGGGGGGCAGTACTTC.